This T cell receptor beta chain was recorded in a study of Graves' ophthalmopathy and Graves' hyperthyroidism. The germline CDR1 and CDR2 sequences are SGDLS and YYNGEE. The CDR3 sequence is 19 residues long. Among the hyperthyroidism patients, all were newly diagnosed, aged 18 to 65, with under 2 months' duration. Regarding this clonotype: The junction and the germline gene differ at one end; a read error may be behind it.

The TCR beta CDR3 regions underwent amplification from RNA transcripts. The workflow started with a first-round RT-PCR run with HTBI primers and then moved on to a second-round multiplex PCR. TCRdb passed the multiplex PCR reads through MiXCR, listing each CDR3 protein once. The repertoire holds about 550,000 distinct CDR3 sequences, less than 40% seen once, with less than 4.5% in the top ten. The rearrangement links TRBV9 to TRBJ1-6; TRBD1 matches 12 bases. The receptor comes from an adult man with Graves' hyperthyroidism. Material for sequencing was peripheral blood or thyroid tissue (not recorded which). This CDR3 is CTSSVGTGGPSSYNSPLHF. The CDR3 bases are TGTACCAGCAGCGTAGGGACAGGGGGCCCGAGCTCCTATAATTCACCCCTCCACTTT.